This TCR beta chain was captured by sequencing in a study of OX40 agonist ivuxolimab in advanced cancers. The wider study: Three patients, one with hepatocellular carcinoma and two with cutaneous melanoma, responded partially. Study findings and constraints: The study did not work out the antigen specificity of the expanded peripheral T cells.

TCRdb's table, derived via immunoSEQ multiplex PCR, lists solely in-frame clones and lacks some. The table records some 64,000 clones, approximately 88% of them present only once. Trimming removed 5 bases from V and 0 bases from J; junction bases left unmatched: 4. The CDR3 is made up of 16 amino acids. Germline V CDR1 and CDR2: SGHVS, FNYEAQ. On this clone: Its antigen remains unidentified.

Sequenced material: CD4+ or CD8+ T cells sorted from blood, taken in a trial of the OX40 agonist ivuxolimab. This receptor was taken from an adult with an advanced solid tumor such as melanoma, head and neck, liver or kidney cancer. The rearrangement links TRBV7-6 to TRBJ2-3, with 11 bases matching TRBD2. CDR3 region: CASSPRTSGSTDTQYF. DNA of the CDR3: TGTGCCAGCAGCCCACGGACTAGCGGGAGCACAGATACGCAGTATTTT.